What follows is one T cell receptor beta chain and its context. Its antigen is currently unknown. The data were obtained in a study of cytomegalovirus exposure and HLA in healthy donors. Study-level results: In a later analysis, V- and J-gene trimming of beta chains associated with a DCLRE1C missense variant, replicated independently. The study put about 180 TCR beta chains on its list as cytomegalovirus-associated.

PCR amplification relied on 60 Vbeta primers (plus 13 Jbeta primers). The assay was immunoSEQ multiplex PCR, and TCRdb's table has in-frame clones only and misses some. The sample holds more than 150,000 clones; over 80% are singletons and the top ten take 1.5%. Sequenced input: PBMCs. The TCR originated in a woman younger than 30 in good health and CMV-seronegative.

The DNA for the CDR3 is TGTGCCAGCAGCCGTTACAATTTTTTAACCGGGACACCGCCCTACGAGCAGTACTTC. This sequence encodes CASSRYNFLTGTPPYEQYF. The chain carries TRBV5-6 and TRBJ2-7; possibly TRBD1 for D (6 bases). V dropped 4 bases and J dropped 2 bases, with 28 bases sitting between them. Looked up from germline, CDR1 is SGHDT and CDR2 is YYEEEE. The CDR3 spans 19 residues.